The clone carrying this T cell receptor beta chain showed up just a few times. Antigen: not known. One junction end disagrees with the germline gene, perhaps due to a read error. The CDR3 spans 12 residues. Looked up from germline, CDR1 is GTSNPN and CDR2 is SVGIG (reference sequence). This sample is part of a study of CD8 T cells in ankylosing spondylitis. Quantitative barcoded 5'-RACE was used to prepare TCR beta libraries. TCRdb independently ran MiXCR on the 5' RACE reads; one entry per CDR3 protein. The table shows about 120,000 distinct CDR3 sequences, with 12% to 15% occurring only once. The study, taken as a whole, reports: From matched ankylosing spondylitis synovial fluid, disease-linked clones were reportedly recovered at significantly enriched levels. A TCR beta motif of eight highly homologous variants appeared characteristic of ankylosing spondylitis blood.

The chain employs TRBV30 and TRBJ2-7, with D hard to call. Sequenced material: blood, either unsorted or a sorted T cell fraction (not recorded which). This receptor was identified in a female donor with ankylosing spondylitis or in good health (not recorded which). The CDR3 sequence is CAWSVSMGFRHF. Here the CDR3 DNA reads TGTGCCTGGAGTGTTAGTATGGGCTTTCGGCACTTC.